These 23 T cell receptor beta chains were sequenced from one sample in a study of cytomegalovirus exposure and HLA in healthy donors. The data were produced by immunoSEQ multiplex PCR, yet TCRdb's version contains in-frame clones alone and is incomplete. The table shows some 150,000 clones, with 94% occurring only once. The sample comprised PBMCs. The receptor set was obtained from a man between 18 and 35 years old in good health and CMV-seropositive.

To note about this clone: The same CDR3 is also encoded by other DNA sequences in this sample. The gene calls are TRBV28 and TRBJ1-2; D is ambiguous. Trimming removed 6 bases at V and 4 bases at J, with 9 bases between. The CDR3 contains 12 residues. Germline V gives CDR1 MDHEN, CDR2 SYDVKM. The CDR3 protein is CASRPGGYGYTF. CDR3 nucleotide sequence: TGTGCCAGCAGACCCGGAGGCTATGGCTACACCTTC.

V usage is TRBV28 and J usage is TRBJ1-1; 7 positions agree with TRBD1. CDR1 MDHEN and CDR2 SYDVKM come from the germline V gene. The CDR3 length is 12 residues. With V trimmed by 3 bases and J by 10 bases, 5 bases remained unmatched. The CDR3 here is CASSFDRAPAFF. In DNA form, the CDR3 reads TGTGCCAGCAGTTTCGACAGGGCCCCAGCTTTCTTT.

The rearrangement links TRBV14 to TRBJ2-7, with 7 bases lining up with TRBD2. Germline CDR1 SGHDN, CDR2 FVKESK. The ends lost 1 base at V and 4 bases at J; junction bases unmatched: 4. This CDR3 has 14 amino acids. DNA for the CDR3: TGTGCCAGCAGCCAAGGATGGGGAGGGTACGAGCAGTACTTC. This codes for CASSQGWGGYEQYF. Based on the CDR3 plus reference TRBV14 and TRBJ2-7, the full variable domain is EAGVTQFPSHSVIEKGQTVTLRCDPISGHDNLYWYRRVMGKEIKFLLHFVKESKQDESGMPNNRFLAERTGGTYSTLKVQPAELEDSGVYFCASSQGWGGYEQYFGPGTRLTVT.

A single count supports this clone. V gene TRBV6-5 combines with J gene TRBJ2-7, with TRBD2 matching over 11 bases. The CDR3 spans 15 residues. From germline, CDR1 is MNHEY and CDR2 SVGAGI. Trimming cost V 6 bases and J 3 bases; bases outside gene matches: 7. The CDR3: CASRTGTSGFYEQYF. In DNA form, the CDR3 reads TGTGCCAGCAGAACCGGGACTAGCGGTTTCTACGAGCAGTACTTC.

This chain links TRBV11-2 with TRBJ2-3; 9 bases fit TRBD2. Germline V gene data show CDR1 as SGHAT and CDR2 as FQNNGV. J was trimmed by 2 bases and V by 5 bases; bases with no gene match: 8. The CDR3 is made up of 16 amino acids. The CDR3 DNA follows: TGTGCCAGCAGCGACAGACTAGCGGCCTACACAGATACGCAGTATTTT. Protein product: CASSDRLAAYTDTQYF.

The chain links TRBV28 to TRBJ1-2; D is possibly TRBD1 (6 bases). The length of the CDR3 is 14 residues. The ends were cut back, 0 bases at V and 2 bases at J, with 7 bases in the middle. Germline V gene sequence: CDR1 MDHEN, CDR2 SYDVKM. The CDR3 loop reads CASSLWQGNYGYTF. The CDR3 bases are TGTGCCAGCAGTTTATGGCAGGGGAACTATGGCTACACCTTC.

V is TRBV2 and J is TRBJ2-1, with D unresolved. V lost 2 bases to trimming and J lost 5 bases, with 4 bases between them. The CDR3 extends over 12 amino acids. CDR1 is SNHLY and CDR2 is FYNNEI in the germline V gene. CDR3 nucleotides: TGTGCCAGCAGTGAATCCGACAATGAGCAGTTCTTC. Translated: CASSESDNEQFF.

This clone occurred once. The chain couples TRBV28 to TRBJ2-7, with TRBD1 matching over 8 bases. V shed 6 bases, J shed 0 bases, and the junction held 10 bases outside the gene matches. Looked up from germline, CDR1 is MDHEN and CDR2 is SYDVKM. The CDR3 length is 16 residues. CDR3 region: CASRPGGAPSSYEQYF. The CDR3 DNA reads TGTGCCAGCAGACCAGGGGGCGCACCCAGCTCCTACGAGCAGTACTTC. Filled out from reference TRBV28 and TRBJ2-7, the complete variable domain reads DVKVTQSSRYLVKRTGEKVFLECVQDMDHENMFWYRQDPGLGLRLIYFSYDVKMKEKGDIPEGYSVSREKKERFSLILESASTNQTSMYLCASRPGGAPSSYEQYFGPGTRLTVT.

The chain couples TRBV18 to TRBJ2-1; D is undetermined. CDR1 KGHSH and CDR2 LQKENI come from the germline V gene. Trimming stripped 4 bases from V and 7 bases from J, with 8 bases between. The CDR3 is made up of 12 amino acids. The CDR3 DNA reads as TGTGCCAGCTCACAAACTCCTAATGAGCAGTTCTTC. It yields the protein CASSQTPNEQFF.

V and J are TRBV4-1 and TRBJ2-7; D not resolved. The CDR3 contains 13 residues. V shed 0 bases and J shed 2 bases, with 5 bases lying between them. From germline, CDR1 is MGHRA and CDR2 YSYEKL. The CDR3 DNA reads TGCGCCAGCAGCCAAGACAGTACCTACGAGCAGTACTTC. Protein product: CASSQDSTYEQYF.

The chain recombines TRBV29-1 with TRBJ1-2; 7 nucleotides agree with TRBD1. This CDR3 is 11 amino acids long. Trimming at V came to 5 bases and at J to 8 bases, leaving 5 bases not matched to a gene. Germline-derived CDR1 and CDR2 are SQVTM and ANQGSEA. The chain's CDR3 is CSVYRGAGYTF. As DNA, the CDR3 is TGCAGCGTTTACAGGGGAGCGGGCTACACCTTC.

This CDR3 is CAGGPGQDYYEQYF. CDR3 DNA: TGTGCCGGGGGACCGGGACAGGACTACTACGAGCAGTACTTC. The rearrangement joins TRBV2 to TRBJ2-7; the match to TRBD1 covers 8 bases. Trimming at V came to 11 bases and at J to 3 bases, leaving 12 bases not matched to a gene. The germline gives CDR1 SNHLY, CDR2 FYNNEI. This CDR3 has 14 residues.

The gene calls are TRBV29-1 and TRBJ2-3; tentatively, D is TRBD2 (5 bases). Per the germline V gene, CDR1 is SQVTM and CDR2 is ANQGSEA. V lost 2 bases to trimming and J lost 4 bases, with 10 bases between them. The CDR3 has 13 amino acids. The CDR3 DNA sequence: TGCAGCGTTGAAAGGGCCGGGGCAGATACGCAGTATTTT. It specifies CSVERAGADTQYF.

This sequence joins TRBV5-6 and TRBJ2-4; 8 bases line up with TRBD1. The V segment lost 4 bases and the J segment 3 bases; nucleotides outside the gene matches: 9. This CDR3 has 16 amino acids. Germline assignment: CDR1 SGHDT and CDR2 YYEEEE. DNA for the CDR3: TGTGCCAGCAGCAGCCTGACAGGGGCCTACAAAAACATTCAGTACTTC. Amino acids: CASSSLTGAYKNIQYF.

Remarks on this clone: Other DNA sequences of this sample code for an identical CDR3. The gene calls are TRBV28 and TRBJ2-7, with D unresolved. CDR1 is MDHEN and CDR2 is SYDVKM in the germline V gene. The germline V and J ends were trimmed by 4 bases and 4 bases, with 5 bases remaining between them. The CDR3 totals 11 residues. This CDR3 reads CASSSRYEQYF. CDR3 sequence (DNA): TGTGCCAGCAGTTCACGGTACGAGCAGTACTTC.

Turning to this clone: The junction does not match germline at one end; this may be a read error. The chain joins TRBV28 to TRBJ1-1; D gene unclear. The CDR3 runs 13 residues. The V gene's germline CDR1 is MDHEN and CDR2 SYDVKM. The CDR3 DNA reads TGTGCCAGCAGTTTAGTGGCCAGGCCCTCCCGTCTCTTT. Residues: CASSLVARPSRLF.

This rearrangement joins TRBV2 to TRBJ2-7, with TRBD1 matching 8 bases. The V segment lost 6 bases and the J segment 1 base; nucleotides outside the gene matches: 5. The CDR3 is 14 amino acids. Germline CDR1 SNHLY, CDR2 FYNNEI. The CDR3 protein is CASRPGTGSYEQYF. DNA of the CDR3: TGTGCCAGCAGGCCCGGGACAGGATCCTACGAGCAGTACTTC.

CDR3 amino acids: CASSLEAGDNYGYTF. CDR3 nucleotides: TGCGCCAGCAGCTTGGAGGCAGGGGATAACTATGGCTACACCTTC. The gene calls are TRBV5-1 and TRBJ1-2; D is possibly TRBD1 (6 bases). CDR1 SGHRS and CDR2 YFSETQ come from the germline V gene. The CDR3 spans 15 residues. Trimming removed 0 bases from V and 1 base from J, with 10 bases in between.

This clone appeared once. This chain uses TRBV4-1 with TRBJ2-1, with 11 nucleotides matching TRBD2. The V gene end was trimmed by 0 bases and the J gene end by 7 bases; junction bases not matched to a gene: 5. In germline, CDR1 is MGHRA, CDR2 YSYEKL. The CDR3 loop spans 16 amino acids. Here the CDR3 reads CASSQERTSGWNEQFF. CDR3 nucleotides: TGCGCCAGCAGCCAAGAGAGGACTAGCGGGTGGAATGAGCAGTTCTTC.

V gene TRBV6-5 combines with J gene TRBJ2-7; 7 bases are shared with TRBD1. The CDR3 is 14 amino acids. Germline trimming cut 2 bases from V and 7 bases from J; bases unmatched to any gene: 8. Germline CDR1 is MNHEY and CDR2 is SVGAGI. The CDR3 here is CASSYGQGVREQYF. The CDR3 region has the DNA TGTGCCAGCAGTTACGGCCAGGGGGTTCGGGAGCAGTACTTC.

J is TRBJ1-5 and V is TRBV9; 8 bases map to TRBD1. The CDR3 has 15 residues. Germline CDR1 is SGDLS and CDR2 is YYNGEE. J gave up 5 bases and V 3 bases, and 7 bases lay outside the gene matches. This CDR3 reads CASSAGQGLHQPQHF. Here the CDR3 DNA reads TGTGCCAGCAGCGCCGGACAGGGCCTCCATCAGCCCCAGCATTTT. The variable domain in full, completed from reference TRBV9 and TRBJ1-5, reads DSGVTQTPKHLITATGQRVTLRCSPRSGDLSVYWYQQSLDQGLQFLIQYYNGEERAKGNILERFSAQQFPDLHSELNLSSLELGDSALYFCASSAGQGLHQPQHFGDGTRLSIL.

This clone was detected only once. CDR3 nucleotides: TGCGCCAGCAGCTTGGGGGCAGGGGCCCTACAAGAGACCCAGTACTTC. Its translation is CASSLGAGALQETQYF. V and J are TRBV5-1 and TRBJ2-5, with a possible D match to TRBD1 (6 bases). The CDR3 runs to 16 residues. V lost 0 bases and J 2 bases, leaving 14 bases between the germline ends. In germline, CDR1 is SGHRS, CDR2 YFSETQ.

The V call is TRBV5-1, the J call TRBJ2-5; 10 nucleotides agree with TRBD2. This CDR3 contains 19 residues. Germline trimming cut 3 bases from V and 2 bases from J; bases unmatched to any gene: 16. The germline V gene encodes CDR1 SGHRS and CDR2 YFSETQ. The CDR3 coding sequence is TGCGCCAGCAGCTCGACTAGCGGGCTCTCCATATATCTGCAAGAGACCCAGTACTTC. Its translation: CASSSTSGLSIYLQETQYF.